This entry features one T cell receptor (beta chain) sequence. The antigen is undetermined. These data originate in a study of monozygotic twins with inflammatory bowel disease. Study observations and caveats: Patient repertoire variability may have increased through differing immunosuppressive treatments.

The V gene's germline CDR1 is SEHNR and CDR2 FQNEAQ (reference sequence). The CDR3 runs to 13 residues. Investigators pulled total RNA out of whole blood and did not sort T cells. UMIs that included a 6-nucleotide sample barcode were added by template switching, which took place during cDNA synthesis. From the 5' RACE reads, TCRdb lists one entry per CDR3 protein and no DNA. Its listing shows roughly 160,000 distinct CDR3 sequences. This sequence originates from a human donor with ulcerative colitis or Crohn's disease, or a healthy co-twin of an affected twin (not recorded which). V is TRBV7-9 and J is TRBJ2-5; TCRdb picks TRBD2, but there is no DNA to check that call. The sample consisted of blood. The CDR3 protein is CASSLDGRGFQYF.